The sequence of this TCR beta chain was determined in a study of CD8+ T cells in alopecia areata. Treatment meaning: oral pan-JAK inhibitor, 5-10 mg twice daily. Extraction and reverse transcription of RNA yielded cDNA as the sequencing template. Repertoires were generated with immunoSEQ multiplex PCR, while TCRdb's copy carries only in-frame clones and drops some. The table has 150,000 to 200,000 clones, roughly three fifths seen once; the top ten hold approximately 1.3%. Many counts were recorded for this clone. There are 13 residues in the CDR3. V gave up 7 bases and J gave up 10 bases; unmatched junction bases: 7. Germline V gene data show CDR1 as SQVTM and CDR2 as ANQGSEA.

The J gene is TRBJ1-6, the V gene TRBV29-1; 10 bases match TRBD1. The specimen comprised CD4+ T cells sorted from blood, sampled around week 49, from a patient treated with tofacitinib. The clonotype was recovered from a human donor with alopecia areata. The CDR3 is CSARQGAQSPLHF. Here the CDR3 DNA reads TGCAGCGCAAGACAGGGGGCGCAGTCACCCCTCCACTTT.